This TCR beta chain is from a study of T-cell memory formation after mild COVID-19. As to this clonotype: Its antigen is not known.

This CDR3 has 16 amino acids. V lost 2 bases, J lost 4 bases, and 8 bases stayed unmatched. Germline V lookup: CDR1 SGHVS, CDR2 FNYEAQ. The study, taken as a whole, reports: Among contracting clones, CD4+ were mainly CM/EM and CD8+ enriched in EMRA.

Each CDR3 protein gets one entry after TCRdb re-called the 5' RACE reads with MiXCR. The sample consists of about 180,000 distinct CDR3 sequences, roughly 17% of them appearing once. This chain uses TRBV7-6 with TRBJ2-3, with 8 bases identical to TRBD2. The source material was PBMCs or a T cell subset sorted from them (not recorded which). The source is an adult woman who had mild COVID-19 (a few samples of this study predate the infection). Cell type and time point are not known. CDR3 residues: CASSLHGAGASDTQYF. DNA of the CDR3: TGTGCCAGCAGCTTACACGGAGCGGGAGCCTCAGATACGCAGTATTTT.